The sequence of this T cell receptor beta chain was determined in a study of brain T cells in children with intractable seizures. The method was immunoSEQ multiplex PCR; TCRdb's version includes in-frame clones alone and lacks a portion of them. The sample contains around 80,000 clones, about 90% of which appear only once. Sequences were derived from peripheral blood, sampled at surgery. This receptor was taken from a girl aged 2 to 9 with Rasmussen encephalitis and intractable seizures.

The CDR3 loop reads CASSRSDRGNTEAFF. In nucleotides, the CDR3 is TGTGCCAGCAGCCGTTCGGACAGGGGAAACACTGAAGCTTTCTTT. The chain has TRBV7-9 and TRBJ1-1; the match to TRBD1 covers 9 bases. The CDR3 runs 15 residues. The V segment lost 5 bases and the J segment 2 bases; nucleotides outside the gene matches: 6. Looked up from germline, CDR1 is SEHNR and CDR2 is FQNEAQ (reference sequence).